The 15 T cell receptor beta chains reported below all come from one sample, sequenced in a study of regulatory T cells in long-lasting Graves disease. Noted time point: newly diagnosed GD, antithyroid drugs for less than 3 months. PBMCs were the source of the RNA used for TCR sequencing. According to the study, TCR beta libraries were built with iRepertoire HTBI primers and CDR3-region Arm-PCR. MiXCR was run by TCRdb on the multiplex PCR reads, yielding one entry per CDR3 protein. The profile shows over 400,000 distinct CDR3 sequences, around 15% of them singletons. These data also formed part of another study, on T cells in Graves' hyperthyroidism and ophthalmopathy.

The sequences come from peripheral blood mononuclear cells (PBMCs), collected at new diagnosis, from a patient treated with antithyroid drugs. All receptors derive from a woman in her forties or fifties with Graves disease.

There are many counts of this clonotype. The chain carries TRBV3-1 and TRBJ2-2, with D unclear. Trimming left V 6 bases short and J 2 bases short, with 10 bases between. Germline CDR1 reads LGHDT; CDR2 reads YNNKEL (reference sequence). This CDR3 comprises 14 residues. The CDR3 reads CASSDSTNTGELFF. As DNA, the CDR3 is TGTGCCAGCAGTGATTCCACCAACACCGGGGAGCTGTTTTTT.

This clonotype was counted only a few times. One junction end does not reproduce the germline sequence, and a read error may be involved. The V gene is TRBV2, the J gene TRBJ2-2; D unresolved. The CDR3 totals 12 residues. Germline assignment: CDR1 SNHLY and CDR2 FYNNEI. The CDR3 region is CASGEAPGELFF. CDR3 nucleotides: TGTGCCAGCGGTGAAGCTCCCGGGGAGCTGTTTTTT.

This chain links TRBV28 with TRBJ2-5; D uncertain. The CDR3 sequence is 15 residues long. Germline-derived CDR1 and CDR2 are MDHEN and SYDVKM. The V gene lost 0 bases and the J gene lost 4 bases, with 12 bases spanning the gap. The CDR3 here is CASSLWVEVTETQYF. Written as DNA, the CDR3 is TGTGCCAGCAGTTTATGGGTCGAGGTGACAGAGACCCAGTACTTC.

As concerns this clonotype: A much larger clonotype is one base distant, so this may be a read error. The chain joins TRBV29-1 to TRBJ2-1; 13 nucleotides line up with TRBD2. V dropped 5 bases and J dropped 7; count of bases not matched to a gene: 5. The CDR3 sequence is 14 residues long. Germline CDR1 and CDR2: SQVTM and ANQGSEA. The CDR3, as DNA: TGCAGCGTTATACTAGCGGGAGGGGGGAATGAGCAGTTCTTC. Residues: CSVILAGGGNEQFF.

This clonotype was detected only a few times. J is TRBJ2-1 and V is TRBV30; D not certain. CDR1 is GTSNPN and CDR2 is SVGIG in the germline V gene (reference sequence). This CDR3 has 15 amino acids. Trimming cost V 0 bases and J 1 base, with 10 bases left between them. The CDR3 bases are TGTGCCTGGAGTGTAACCTTGCTATCCTACAATGAGCAGTTCTTC. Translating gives CAWSVTLLSYNEQFF.

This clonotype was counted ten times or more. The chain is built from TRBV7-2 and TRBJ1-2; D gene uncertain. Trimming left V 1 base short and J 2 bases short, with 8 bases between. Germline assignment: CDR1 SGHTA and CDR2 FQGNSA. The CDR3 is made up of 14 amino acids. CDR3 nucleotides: TGTGCCAGCAGCTTAGACACCGGGAACTATGGCTACACCTTC. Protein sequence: CASSLDTGNYGYTF.

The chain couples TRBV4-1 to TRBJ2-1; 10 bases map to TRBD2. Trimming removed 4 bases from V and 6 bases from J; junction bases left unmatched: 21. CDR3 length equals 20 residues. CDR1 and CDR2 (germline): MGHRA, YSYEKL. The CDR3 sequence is CASSRGLLRGLAGARNEQFF. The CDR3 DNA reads TGCGCCAGCAGCCGGGGTCTGCTACGTGGGCTAGCGGGAGCCCGCAATGAGCAGTTCTTC.

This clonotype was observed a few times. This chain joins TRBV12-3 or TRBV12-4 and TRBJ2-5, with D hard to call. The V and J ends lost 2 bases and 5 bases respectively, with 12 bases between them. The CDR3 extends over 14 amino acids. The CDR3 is CASSLLNRPETQYF. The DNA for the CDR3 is TGTGCCAGCAGTTTACTTAACCGCCCGGAGACCCAGTACTTC.

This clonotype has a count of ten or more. CDR3 bases: TGTGCCAGCAGCTTAGGGGGCACCCAGTACTTC. Protein product: CASSLGGTQYF. This sequence joins TRBV7-9 and TRBJ2-7; D perhaps matches TRBD1 (5 bases). Looked up from germline, CDR1 is SEHNR and CDR2 is FQNEAQ (reference sequence). Between the trimmed V and J ends, which lost 1 base and 10 bases, there was a span of 8 bases. The CDR3 sequence is 11 residues long.

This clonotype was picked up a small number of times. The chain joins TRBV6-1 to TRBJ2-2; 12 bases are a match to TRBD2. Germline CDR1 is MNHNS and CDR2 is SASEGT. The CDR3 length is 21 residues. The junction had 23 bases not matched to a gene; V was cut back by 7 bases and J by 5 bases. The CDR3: CASTRRQKTSGRPGGTGELFF. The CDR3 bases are TGTGCCAGCACACGCAGACAGAAGACTAGCGGGAGACCGGGGGGGACCGGGGAGCTGTTTTTT.

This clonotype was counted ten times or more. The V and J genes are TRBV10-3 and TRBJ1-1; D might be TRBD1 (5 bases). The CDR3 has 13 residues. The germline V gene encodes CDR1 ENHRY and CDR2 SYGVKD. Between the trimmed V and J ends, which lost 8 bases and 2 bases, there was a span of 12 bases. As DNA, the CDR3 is TGTGCCATCCGGGGCACAGAAAACACTGAAGCTTTCTTT. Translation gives CAIRGTENTEAFF.

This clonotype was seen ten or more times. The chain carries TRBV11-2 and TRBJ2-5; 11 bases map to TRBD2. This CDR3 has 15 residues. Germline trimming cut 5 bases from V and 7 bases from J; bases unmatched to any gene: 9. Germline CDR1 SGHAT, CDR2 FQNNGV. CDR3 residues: CASSRGLAEVGTQYF. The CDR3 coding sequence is TGTGCCAGCAGCCGGGGACTAGCGGAGGTCGGGACCCAGTACTTC. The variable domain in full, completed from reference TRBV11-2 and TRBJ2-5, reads EAGVAQSPRYKIIEKRQSVAFWCNPISGHATLYWYQQILGQGPKLLIQFQNNGVVDDSQLPKDRFSAERLKGVDSTLKIQPAKLEDSAVYLCASSRGLAEVGTQYFGPGTRLLVL.

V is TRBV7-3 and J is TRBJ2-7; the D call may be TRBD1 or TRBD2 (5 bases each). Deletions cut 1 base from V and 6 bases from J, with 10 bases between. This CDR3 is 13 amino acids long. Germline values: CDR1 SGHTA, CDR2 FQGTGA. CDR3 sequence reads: CASSLNPGAEQYF. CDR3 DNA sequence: TGTGCCAGCAGCTTAAACCCCGGGGCCGAGCAGTACTTC.

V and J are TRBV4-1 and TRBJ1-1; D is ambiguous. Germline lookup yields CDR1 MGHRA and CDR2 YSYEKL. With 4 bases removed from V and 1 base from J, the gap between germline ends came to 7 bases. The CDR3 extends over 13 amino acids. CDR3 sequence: CASSPTPNTEAFF. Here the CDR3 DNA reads TGCGCCAGCAGCCCAACACCGAACACTGAAGCTTTCTTT.

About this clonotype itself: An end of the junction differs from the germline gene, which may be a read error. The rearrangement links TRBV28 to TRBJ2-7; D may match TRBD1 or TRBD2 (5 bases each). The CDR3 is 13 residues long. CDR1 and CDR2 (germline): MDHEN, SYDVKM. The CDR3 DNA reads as TGTGCCAGCAGTCGAACGTTGGGCCGGGGCCAGAACTTC. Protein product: CASSRTLGRGQNF.